This T cell receptor beta chain appears in the sequencing data of a study of CD8+ T cells in alopecia areata. The CDR3 covers 14 residues. Trimming removed 7 bases from V and 6 bases from J; junction bases left unmatched: 9. CDR1 and CDR2 (germline): SGHNT, YENEEA. This clone was detected only a few times. The sequencing template was cDNA reverse transcribed from extracted RNA. Profiled with immunoSEQ multiplex PCR; TCRdb holds only in-frame clones, not every one. This sample has 20,000 or so clones, with 66% found just once. Patients with alopecia areata provided lesional scalp punch biopsies as well as peripheral blood.

The V and J genes are TRBV11-3 and TRBJ1-2; 9 bases are shared with TRBD1. The sequence derives from a human donor with alopecia areata. The material was skin, obtained at week 0. CDR3 coding DNA: TGTGCCAGCACCGACGACAGGGGGTGGGATGGCTACACCTTC. It encodes CASTDDRGWDGYTF. The whole variable domain, remainder taken from reference TRBV11-3 and TRBJ1-2, is EAGVVQSPRYKIIEKKQPVAFWCNPISGHNTLYWYLQNLGQGPELLIRYENEEAVDDSQLPKDRFSAERLKGVDSTLKIQPAELGDSAVYLCASTDDRGWDGYTFGSGTRLTVV.